This T cell receptor beta chain stems from a study of T cell repertoires in cytomegalovirus infection. General study points: In two of eight donors, the top clonotype was HLA-C-restricted CMV-specific.

The germline CDR1 and CDR2 sequences are DFQATT and SNEGSKA (reference sequence). The CDR3 extends over 16 amino acids. The V end lost 4 bases, the J end lost 6 bases, and 19 bases lay between the germline ends. This clonotype was seen many times. Its cognate antigen is unknown. In TCRdb, the reads were re-called with MiXCR into one record per CDR3 protein. The sample yields some 270,000 distinct CDR3 sequences, about 20% seen once. This chain uses TRBV20-1 with TRBJ1-6, with no clear D. This receptor was taken from a human donor in good health (CMV status not recorded). Some clones in this sample may be carry-over from other donors' samples. Sequencing used cultured PBMCs, obtained from culture after CMV antigen stimulation. The CDR3 DNA follows: TGCAGTGCTAAACTCGAGCAGGCGTTAAGTAATTCACCCCTCCACTTT. This gives the protein CSAKLEQALSNSPLHF.